The subject of this entry is one T cell receptor beta chain. The CDR3 sequence is 15 residues long. V lost 5 bases and J lost 3; bases outside the gene matches: 8. Germline CDR1 and CDR2: MNHEY and SVGEGT. This specimen comes from a study of T-cell reconstitution after alpha-beta-depleted transplantation in children. The TCRbeta library incorporated unique molecular identifiers. A single record per CDR3 protein comes from TCRdb applying MiXCR to the PCR reads. This table has about 500,000 distinct CDR3 sequences, about 30% appearing once. The genes are TRBV6-2 or TRBV6-3 and TRBJ2-7; 9 bases align to TRBD2. Sequencing was performed on PBMCs from the stem cell graft donor, taken from the stem cell graft. The receptor comes from a human donor who donated a stem cell graft to a child with aplastic anemia. Written as DNA, the CDR3 is TGTGCCAGCAGTGGGGGGGGACTAGCAGTCTACGAGCAGTACGTC. Translated, it gives CASSGGGLAVYEQYV.